Below are 15 T cell receptor beta chains sequenced from a single sample in a study of T cells after yellow fever vaccination. In TCRdb, the 5' RACE reads were re-called with MiXCR into one record per CDR3 protein. The sample consists of 340,000 or so distinct CDR3 sequences, around 13% of them appearing once. Sample: CD4+ T cells sorted from PBMCs, taken 15 days after the yellow fever booster vaccination. The receptors were sampled from a man in his late teens or twenties who received the YFV17D yellow fever vaccine.

This clonotype showed up many times. The V and J genes are TRBV18 and TRBJ1-1; 10 positions match TRBD1. V was pared by 3 bases and J by 3 bases, with 16 bases of the junction left unmatched. The CDR3 runs to 19 residues. Germline assignment: CDR1 KGHSH and CDR2 LQKENI. The CDR3 here is CASSPPLGFGTGDYTEAFF. As DNA, the CDR3 is TGTGCCAGCTCACCCCCCCTAGGTTTCGGGACAGGGGACTACACTGAAGCTTTCTTT.

In this sample, this clonotype turned up a few times. V is TRBV19 and J is TRBJ1-2; D might be TRBD1 (5 bases). The CDR3 totals 15 residues. The germline gives CDR1 LNHDA, CDR2 SQIVND (reference sequence). V lost 5 bases to trimming and J lost 4 bases, with 17 bases between them. The CDR3 loop is CASSYGAGPIYGYTF. CDR3 nucleotide sequence: TGTGCCAGTAGTTATGGGGCAGGTCCCATCTATGGCTACACCTTC.

This clonotype was observed a few times. This sequence joins TRBV20-1 and TRBJ1-1, with D unresolved. Trimming removed 0 bases from V and 5 bases from J, with 7 bases in between. This CDR3 is built from 12 residues. The V gene's germline CDR1 is DFQATT and CDR2 SNEGSKA (reference sequence). CDR3 in DNA: TGCAGTGCTAGAGATCCGGGTACTGAAGCTTTCTTT. This gives the protein CSARDPGTEAFF.

This clonotype occurred a few times. The chain recombines TRBV5-6 with TRBJ1-2; D possibly corresponds to TRBD1 (6 bases). The germline V gene encodes CDR1 SGHDT and CDR2 YYEEEE. V gave up 1 base and J gave up 8 bases, with 9 bases separating them. There are 12 residues in the CDR3. The CDR3 region has the DNA TGTGCCAGCAGCTTGTGGGGGGGCGGCTACACCTTC. This gives the protein CASSLWGGGYTF. The entire variable domain, with the rest obtained from reference TRBV5-6 and TRBJ1-2, is as follows: DAGVTQSPTHLIKTRGQQVTLRCSPKSGHDTVSWYQQALGQGPQFIFQYYEEEERQRGNFPDRFSGHQFPNYSSELNVNALLLGDSALYLCASSLWGGGYTFGSGTRLTVV.

A few counts support this clonotype. The V gene is TRBV5-1, the J gene TRBJ1-1, with D hard to call. This CDR3 has 12 amino acids. Trimming left V 7 bases short and J 2 bases short, with 9 bases between. Germline assignment: CDR1 SGHRS and CDR2 YFSETQ. The CDR3 DNA is TGCGCCAGCTACAGTTCTAACACTGAAGCTTTCTTT. This translates into CASYSSNTEAFF.

This chain links TRBV20-1 with TRBJ1-5; D ambiguous. This CDR3 has 15 amino acids. V shed 0 bases and J shed 6 bases, with 15 bases lying between them. Germline loops: CDR1 DFQATT, CDR2 SNEGSKA (reference sequence). The CDR3 coding sequence is TGCAGTGCTAGAGATCGAACGGCCTCCTTTCAGCCCCAGCATTTT. It translates to CSARDRTASFQPQHF.

This clonotype has just a few counts. V and J are TRBV10-3 and TRBJ1-2; D gene ambiguous. The CDR3 is 15 amino acids. Germline V gives CDR1 ENHRY, CDR2 SYGVKD. With 4 bases removed from V and 3 bases from J, the gap between germline ends came to 15 bases. CDR3 loop: CAISGVEDEDYGYTF. The CDR3 nucleotides are TGTGCCATCAGTGGGGTTGAGGACGAGGACTATGGCTACACCTTC.

The chain has TRBV7-2 and TRBJ2-7; 7 positions agree with TRBD1. The length of the CDR3 is 13 residues. Germline lookup yields CDR1 SGHTA and CDR2 FQGNSA. Unmatched junction bases numbered 4, after V lost 4 bases and J lost 4 bases. The CDR3 protein is CASSWDSPYEQYF. Written as DNA, the CDR3 is TGTGCCAGCAGCTGGGACAGCCCGTACGAGCAGTACTTC.

This clonotype was seen only a few times. The chain employs TRBV18 and TRBJ2-7; the match to TRBD1 covers 9 bases. After removal of 6 bases from V and 6 bases from J, the junction contained 9 bases not matched to a gene. The germline gives CDR1 KGHSH, CDR2 LQKENI. This CDR3 is built from 14 residues. DNA for the CDR3: TGTGCCAGCTCTCCTAGGACAGGGGTAAGCGAGCAGTACGTC. This gives the protein CASSPRTGVSEQYV.

This clonotype was picked up a small number of times. The V gene is TRBV7-9, the J gene TRBJ2-5, with D possibly called TRBD1 or TRBD2 (5 bases each). This CDR3 has 15 amino acids. Trimming removed 3 bases at V and 5 bases at J, with 16 bases between. CDR1 and CDR2 (germline): SEHNR, FQNEAQ (reference sequence). The CDR3 coding sequence is TGTGCCAGCAGCTTCGGTGGTCAGGGAGACGAGACCCAGTACTTC. This translates into CASSFGGQGDETQYF.

This chain uses TRBV3-1 with TRBJ1-2; D possibly corresponds to TRBD1 (5 bases). Germline loops: CDR1 LGHDT, CDR2 YNNKEL (reference sequence). CDR3 length: 17 amino acids. Trimming shortened V by 2 bases and J by 4 bases, and 20 bases separated the two germline ends. The CDR3, as DNA: TGTGCCAGCAGCCAATTTATAGGGCACCTGGGGGGCTATGGCTACACCTTC. This translates into CASSQFIGHLGGYGYTF.

This clonotype was recorded many times. J is TRBJ1-5 and V is TRBV7-2, with 8 bases fitting TRBD1. The CDR3 contains 14 residues. The ends lost 4 bases at V and 15 bases at J; junction bases unmatched: 14. Germline lookup yields CDR1 SGHTA and CDR2 FQGNSA. The CDR3 protein is CASSSDGTGLQGHF. For the CDR3, the DNA is TGTGCCAGCAGCTCTGACGGGACAGGCCTCCAAGGGCATTTT.

The J gene is TRBJ2-5, the V gene TRBV11-2, with no clear D. Germline V gene data show CDR1 as SGHAT and CDR2 as FQNNGV. V was trimmed by 5 bases and J by 1 base, leaving 14 bases between them. The CDR3 is made up of 15 amino acids. CDR3 sequence reads: CASSPSRGFQETQYF. The CDR3 nucleotides read TGTGCCAGCAGCCCTAGTCGTGGGTTCCAAGAGACCCAGTACTTC.

V usage is TRBV6-5 and J usage is TRBJ2-5; 9 bases map to TRBD2. Germline assignment: CDR1 MNHEY and CDR2 SVGAGI. This CDR3 is built from 17 residues. Losses at the gene ends were 2 bases for V and 4 bases for J; bases not matched to a gene: 11. The CDR3 loop is CASSYSRGTSFGETQYF. The CDR3 bases are TGTGCCAGCAGTTACAGCCGCGGGACTAGCTTCGGAGAGACCCAGTACTTC.

The chain combines TRBV6-6 with TRBJ2-7; TRBD2 might be the D (6 bases). The germline V gene encodes CDR1 MNHNY and CDR2 SVGAGI (reference sequence). The CDR3 extends over 15 amino acids. Trimming left V 2 bases short and J 0 bases short, with 11 bases between. As DNA, the CDR3 is TGTGCCAGCAGTTACGAAGACGGGAGCTCCTACGAGCAGTACTTC. Amino acids: CASSYEDGSSYEQYF.